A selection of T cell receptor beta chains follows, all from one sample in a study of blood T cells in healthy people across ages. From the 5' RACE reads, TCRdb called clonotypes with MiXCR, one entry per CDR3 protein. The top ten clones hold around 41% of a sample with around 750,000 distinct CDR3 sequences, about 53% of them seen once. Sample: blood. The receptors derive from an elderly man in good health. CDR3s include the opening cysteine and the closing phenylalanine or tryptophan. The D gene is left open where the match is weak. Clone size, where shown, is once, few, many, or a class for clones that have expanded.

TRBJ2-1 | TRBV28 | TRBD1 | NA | CASRGQGSSGYLFEQFF | TGTGCCAGCAGAGGACAGGGGTCTAGCGGCTATCTCTTTGAGCAGTTCTTC
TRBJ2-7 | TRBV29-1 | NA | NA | CSVAPGGHEQYF | TGCAGCGTTGCTCCCGGAGGGCACGAGCAGTACTTC
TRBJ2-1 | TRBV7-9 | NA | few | CASSSSTYNEQFF | TGTGCCAGCAGCTCCTCGACGTACAATGAGCAGTTCTTC
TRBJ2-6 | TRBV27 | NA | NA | CASGVPGAGANVLTF | TGTGCCAGCGGGGTCCCAGGGGCTGGGGCCAACGTCCTGACTTTC
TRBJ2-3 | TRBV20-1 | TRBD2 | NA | CSATLGLAGEGYAYF | TGCAGTGCCACCTTGGGACTAGCGGGAGAAGGGTACGCGTATTTT
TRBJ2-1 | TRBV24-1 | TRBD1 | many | CATSRGTGKFF | TGTGCCACCAGTCGAGGGACAGGGAAGTTCTTC
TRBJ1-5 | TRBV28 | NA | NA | CASSYYLQGHQPQHF | TGTGCCAGCAGTTACTATCTACAGGGTCATCAGCCCCAGCATTTT
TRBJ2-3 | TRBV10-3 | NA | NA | CAISESQAVTDTQYF | TGTGCCATCAGTGAGTCGCAGGCGGTCACAGATACGCAGTATTTT
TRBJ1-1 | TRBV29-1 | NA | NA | CSVAGRLGDTEAFF | TGCAGCGTTGCGGGACGCCTAGGGGACACTGAAGCTTTCTTT
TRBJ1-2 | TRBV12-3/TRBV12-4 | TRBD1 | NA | CASSLGQGADGYTF | TGTGCCAGCAGTTTAGGGCAGGGGGCGGATGGCTACACCTTC
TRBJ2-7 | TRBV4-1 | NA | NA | CASSQGISSEQYF | TGCGCCAGCAGCCAAGGGATTAGTAGCGAGCAGTACTTC
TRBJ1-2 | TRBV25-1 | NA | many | CASSETPRTDSSYGYTF | TGTGCCAGCAGTGAAACCCCACGGACGGACAGCTCCTATGGCTACACCTTC
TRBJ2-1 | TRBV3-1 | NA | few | CASSQGRLSYNEQFF | TGTGCCAGCAGCCAAGGTCGCCTCTCCTACAATGAGCAGTTCTTC
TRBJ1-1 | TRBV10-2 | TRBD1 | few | CASSDRTGHNTEAFF | TGCGCCAGCAGTGACCGGACAGGGCATAACACTGAAGCTTTCTTT
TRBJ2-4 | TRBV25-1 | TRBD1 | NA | CASSVDRAREQYF | TGTGCCAGCAGTGTCGACAGGGCTCGTGAGCAGTACTTC
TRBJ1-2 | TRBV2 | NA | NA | CASSEHQANYGYTF | TGTGCCAGCAGTGAACACCAAGCAAACTATGGCTACACCTTC
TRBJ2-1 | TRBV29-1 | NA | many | CSVVGAGTFHEQFF | TGCAGCGTTGTCGGGGCCGGAACGTTTCATGAGCAGTTCTTC
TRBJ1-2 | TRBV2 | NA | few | CASSDDRANYGYTF | TGTGCCAGCAGTGATGACAGAGCTAACTATGGCTACACCTTC
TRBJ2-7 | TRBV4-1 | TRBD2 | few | CASSQEGTSGLYEQYF | TGCGCCAGCAGCCAAGAAGGGACTAGCGGACTATACGAGCAGTACTTC
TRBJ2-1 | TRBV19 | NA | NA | CASSIVASGEQFF | TGTGCCAGTAGTATAGTCGCGAGCGGCGAGCAGTTCTTC
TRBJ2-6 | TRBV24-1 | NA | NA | CATSAPGANVLTF | TGTGCCACCAGTGCCCCTGGGGCCAACGTCCTGACTTTC
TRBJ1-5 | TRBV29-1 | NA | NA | CSALVVQRGGIDNQPQHF | TGCAGCGCTCTAGTAGTACAAAGGGGAGGGATCGACAATCAGCCCCAGCATTTT
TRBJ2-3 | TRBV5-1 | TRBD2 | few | CASSRTPGLAGVPDTQYF | TGCGCCAGCAGCCGCACTCCGGGACTAGCGGGAGTGCCAGATACGCAGTATTTT
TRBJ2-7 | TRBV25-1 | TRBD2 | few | CASTAVGLAGITYEQYF | TGTGCCAGCACCGCTGTCGGCCTAGCGGGGATTACCTACGAGCAGTACTTC
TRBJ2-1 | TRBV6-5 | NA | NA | CASSYEGSEQFF | TGTGCCAGCAGTTACGAGGGATCTGAGCAGTTCTTC
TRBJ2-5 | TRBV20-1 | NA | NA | CSAQKGLAYYNEQYF | TGCAGTGCCCAGAAAGGCTTGGCTTATTACAATGAGCAGTACTTC
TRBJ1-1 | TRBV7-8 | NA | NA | CVSTLGSAANTEAFF | TGTGTCAGCACCCTAGGCTCGGCAGCTAACACTGAAGCTTTCTTT
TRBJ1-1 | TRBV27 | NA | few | CASSLRLTLNTEAFF | TGTGCCAGCAGTTTAAGGCTGACACTGAACACTGAAGCTTTCTTT
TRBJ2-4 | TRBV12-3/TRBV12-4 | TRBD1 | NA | CASSLAGTGIAKNIQYF | TGTGCCAGCAGTTTAGCCGGGACAGGGATAGCCAAAAACATTCAGTACTTC
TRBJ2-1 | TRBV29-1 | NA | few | CSVVRGTSYNEQFF | TGCAGCGTTGTCCGGGGGACCAGCTACAATGAGCAGTTCTTC
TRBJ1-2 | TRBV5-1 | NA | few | CASSTSGPDFRGYTF | TGCGCCAGCAGCACCTCCGGGCCCGACTTTCGTGGCTACACCTTC
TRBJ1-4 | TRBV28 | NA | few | CASRTSAEKLFF | TGTGCCAGCAGGACCTCAGCTGAAAAACTGTTTTTT
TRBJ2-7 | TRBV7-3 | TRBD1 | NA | CTSSQNPGGFYEQYF | TGTACCAGCAGCCAAAACCCAGGGGGTTTCTACGAGCAGTACTTC
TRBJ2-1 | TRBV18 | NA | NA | CASSPPGQVEQFF | TGTGCCAGCTCACCCCCGGGGCAGGTTGAGCAGTTCTTC
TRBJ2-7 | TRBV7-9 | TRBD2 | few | CASSFRLAGGPRIYEQYF | TGTGCCAGCAGCTTCAGACTAGCGGGAGGGCCAAGGATCTACGAGCAGTACTTC
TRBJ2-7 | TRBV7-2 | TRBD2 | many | CASSELAGYEQYF | TGTGCCAGCAGCGAACTAGCGGGGTACGAGCAGTACTTC
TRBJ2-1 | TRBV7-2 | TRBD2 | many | CASSLWVSGNNEQFF | TGTGCCAGCAGCTTATGGGTTAGCGGGAACAATGAGCAGTTCTTC
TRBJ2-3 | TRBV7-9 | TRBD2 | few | CASRGGLAGTIGWTDTQYF | TGTGCCAGCAGGGGGGGACTAGCGGGAACCATCGGGTGGACAGATACGCAGTATTTT
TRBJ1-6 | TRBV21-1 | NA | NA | CASLWPLHF | TGTGCCAGCCTTTGGCCCCTCCACTTT
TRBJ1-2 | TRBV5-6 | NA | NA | CASSSTIGGYTF | TGTGCCAGCAGCTCGACAATCGGGGGCTACACCTTC
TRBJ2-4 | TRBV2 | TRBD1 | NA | CASSRDRGDIQYF | TGTGCCAGCAGTCGGGACAGGGGGGACATTCAGTACTTC
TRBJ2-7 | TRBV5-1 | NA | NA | CASSLADGPWDEQYF | TGCGCCAGCAGCTTGGCCGACGGCCCCTGGGACGAGCAGTACTTC
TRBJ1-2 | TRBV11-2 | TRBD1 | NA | CASSLTGATNYGYTF | TGTGCCAGCAGCTTGACAGGGGCCACAAACTATGGCTACACCTTC
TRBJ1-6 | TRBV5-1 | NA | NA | CASSPGLTTNNSPLHF | TGCGCCAGCAGCCCCGGACTGACGACAAATAATTCACCCCTCCACTTT
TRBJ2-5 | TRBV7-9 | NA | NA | CASSLGLGPQETQYF | TGTGCCAGCAGCTTAGGGTTGGGACCTCAAGAGACCCAGTACTTC
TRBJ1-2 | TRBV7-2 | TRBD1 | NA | CASSFRPGQGALGYTF | TGTGCCAGCAGCTTCCGACCGGGACAGGGGGCGTTAGGCTACACCTTC
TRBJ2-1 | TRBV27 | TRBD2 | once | CASSFLRLAGGRGNEQFF | TGTGCCAGCAGTTTTCTAAGACTAGCGGGAGGGCGGGGCAATGAGCAGTTCTTC
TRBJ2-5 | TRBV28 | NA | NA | CASSFSRQTQYF | TGTGCCAGCAGTTTCAGCAGGCAGACCCAGTACTTC
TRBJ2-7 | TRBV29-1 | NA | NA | CSVGLSSYNEQYF | TGCAGCGTTGGCCTAAGCTCCTACAATGAGCAGTACTTC
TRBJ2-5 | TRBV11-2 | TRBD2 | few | CASSTIAGASETQYF | TGTGCCAGCAGTACGATAGCGGGAGCTTCGGAGACCCAGTACTTC
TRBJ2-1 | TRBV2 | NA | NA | CASSEEGEQFF | TGTGCCAGCAGTGAGGAGGGTGAGCAGTTCTTC
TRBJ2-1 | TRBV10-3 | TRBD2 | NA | CAISEGLAPYNEQFF | TGTGCCATCAGTGAGGGACTAGCACCCTACAATGAGCAGTTCTTC
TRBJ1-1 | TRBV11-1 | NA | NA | CASSLEVDTEAFF | TGTGCCAGCAGCTTAGAAGTGGACACTGAAGCTTTCTTT
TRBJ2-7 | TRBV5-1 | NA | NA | CASSKDSSSHEQYF | TGCGCCAGCAGCAAAGACAGTTCGTCGCACGAGCAGTACTTC